The 20 T cell receptor beta chains below all came from one sample that was sequenced in a study of early T cells in non-severe SARS-CoV-2 infection. TCRdb reanalysed the 5' RACE reads using MiXCR and keeps one entry per CDR3 protein. The top ten hold 3.5% to 5% of the sample, which has roughly 99,000 distinct CDR3 sequences, roughly 12% seen once. The material sequenced was whole blood, taken at baseline. The receptor set was obtained from an adult who was a healthcare worker with PCR-confirmed SARS-CoV-2 infection or an uninfected control (not recorded which).

This rearrangement joins TRBV5-6 to TRBJ2-7, with 7 bases matching TRBD1. Germline trimming cut 0 bases from V and 1 base from J; bases unmatched to any gene: 4. The CDR3 is 15 amino acids. Germline values: CDR1 SGHDT, CDR2 YYEEEE. The CDR3 DNA sequence: TGTGCCAGCAGCTTGGGGGGGACAGCATCCTACGAGCAGTACTTC. Amino acid sequence: CASSLGGTASYEQYF.

This clonotype appeared a few times. The chain uses TRBV6-5 and TRBJ2-5; D is ambiguous. Germline lookup yields CDR1 MNHEY and CDR2 SVGAGI. This CDR3 region has 14 residues. Trimming removed 0 bases at V and 1 base at J, with 6 bases between. The CDR3 nucleotides read TGTGCCAGCAGTTACTCTGTACTCCAAGAGACCCAGTACTTC. As protein: CASSYSVLQETQYF.

This clonotype has only a few counts. The genes are TRBV28 and TRBJ2-1, with 10 positions matching TRBD2. V was clipped by 4 bases and J by 8 bases; unmatched bases: 8. There are 15 residues in the CDR3. Germline V gene lookup returns CDR1 MDHEN and CDR2 SYDVKM. The CDR3 region is CASSSPGTSDDEQFF. As DNA, the CDR3 is TGTGCCAGCAGTTCGCCGGGGACTAGCGACGATGAGCAGTTCTTC.

The gene calls are TRBV11-2 and TRBJ1-2, with a weak D call TRBD1 (6 bases). V was pared by 6 bases and J by 0 bases, with 17 bases between. Germline V gene lookup returns CDR1 SGHAT and CDR2 FQNNGV. The CDR3 runs 16 residues. The CDR3, as DNA: TGTGCCAGCAGACAACAGGGCTTACTCTCTAACTATGGCTACACCTTC. Amino acid sequence: CASRQQGLLSNYGYTF.

The table lists this clonotype with many counts. This chain links TRBV28 with TRBJ1-4; D is undetermined. The CDR3 has 12 amino acids. The V end was cut by 7 bases, the J end by 10 bases, with 13 bases between. Germline loops: CDR1 MDHEN, CDR2 SYDVKM. CDR3 sequence reads: CASTMTPGKLFF. The CDR3 nucleotides read TGTGCCAGCACCATGACCCCGGGAAAACTGTTTTTT.

The chain is built from TRBV20-1 and TRBJ2-1; 8 bases agree with TRBD2. CDR3 length: 19 amino acids. CDR1 and CDR2 from the germline V gene are DFQATT and SNEGSKA (reference sequence). V was pared by 6 bases and J by 7 bases, with 26 bases of the junction left unmatched. The chain's CDR3 is CSAPHRASGPRELQNEQFF. For the CDR3, the DNA is TGCAGTGCCCCGCATCGGGCTAGCGGGCCGAGAGAGCTACAAAATGAGCAGTTCTTC.

This clonotype was counted a few times. The J gene is TRBJ2-1, the V gene TRBV11-3; D is uncertain. Trimming cost V 5 bases and J 12 bases, with 26 bases left between them. The CDR3 has 16 residues. In germline, CDR1 is SGHNT, CDR2 YENEEA. The CDR3 sequence is CASSPQPGPPVLGQFF. The CDR3 region has the DNA TGTGCCAGCAGCCCCCAGCCCGGGCCCCCAGTTCTTGGGCAGTTCTTC.

The chain employs TRBV12-3 or TRBV12-4 and TRBJ2-7, with D maybe TRBD2 (7 bases). The CDR3 sequence is 15 residues long. V gave up 2 bases and J gave up 7 bases, with 18 bases separating them. The chain's CDR3 is CASSLSPGGSGEQYF. The CDR3 DNA reads as TGTGCCAGCAGTTTATCCCCGGGGGGCTCGGGGGAGCAGTACTTC.

This clonotype was recorded a few times. V gene TRBV5-6 combines with J gene TRBJ1-1; perhaps TRBD1 as D (5 bases). This CDR3 region has 13 residues. CDR1 is SGHDT and CDR2 is YYEEEE in the germline V gene. V shed 4 bases and J shed 11 bases, with 18 bases lying between them. The CDR3 is CASSPYLGAEAFF. In nucleotides, the CDR3 is TGTGCCAGCAGCCCCTACCTAGGGGCCGAGGCTTTCTTT.

This clonotype appeared many times. The rearrangement links TRBV7-3 to TRBJ2-1; TRBD2 agrees at 7 bases. Looked up from germline, CDR1 is SGHTA and CDR2 is FQGTGA. The CDR3 is made up of 15 amino acids. After removal of 5 bases from V and 8 bases from J, the junction contained 12 bases not matched to a gene. The CDR3 protein is CASSAASGRMYEQFF. In nucleotides, the CDR3 is TGTGCCAGCAGCGCCGCTAGCGGACGCATGTATGAGCAGTTCTTC.

At least ten counts were recorded for this clonotype. This rearrangement joins TRBV29-1 to TRBJ2-1; TRBD2 agrees at 7 bases. Germline loops: CDR1 SQVTM, CDR2 ANQGSEA. This CDR3 is built from 11 residues. The CDR3 nucleotides are TGCAGTATGGGGGGGAGTCGTGAGCAGTTCTTC. It translates to CSMGGSREQFF.

The chain uses TRBV5-1 and TRBJ1-5, with D perhaps TRBD1 (6 bases). Germline V gene sequence: CDR1 SGHRS, CDR2 YFSETQ. This CDR3 contains 15 residues. The ends were cut back, 5 bases at V and 0 bases at J, with 12 bases in the middle. CDR3 coding DNA: TGCGCCAGCAGTTCAGAGGGGGGTAGCAATCAGCCCCAGCATTTT. Translation: CASSSEGGSNQPQHF.

There are many counts of this clonotype. The rearrangement links TRBV3-1 to TRBJ2-5, with D perhaps matching TRBD2 (7 bases). Germline V gives CDR1 LGHDT, CDR2 YNNKEL (reference sequence). The CDR3 length is 18 residues. V lost 6 bases and J lost 5, with 28 bases in between. The CDR3 loop is CASSHHGGGGLRVETQYF. CDR3 nucleotides: TGTGCCAGCAGTCACCACGGGGGAGGGGGACTCCGGGTGGAGACCCAGTACTTC.

This clonotype occurred many times. This chain uses TRBV6-5 with TRBJ2-7; D not resolved. Trimming shortened V by 0 bases and J by 9 bases, and 6 bases separated the two germline ends. There are 11 residues in the CDR3. Germline V gives CDR1 MNHEY, CDR2 SVGAGI. CDR3 bases: TGTGCCAGCAGTTACTCGGGTAGGCAGTACTTC. Translating gives CASSYSGRQYF.

V usage is TRBV20-1 and J usage is TRBJ2-7; 9 bases map to TRBD1. The germline V gene encodes CDR1 DFQATT and CDR2 SNEGSKA (reference sequence). The CDR3 has 14 amino acids. The trim removed 6 bases at V and 3 bases at J, leaving 9 bases unmatched. For the CDR3, the DNA is TGCAGTGCCGATCGGACAGGGGTTGACTACGAGCAGTACTTC. It translates to CSADRTGVDYEQYF.

This clonotype has ten or more counts. The genes are TRBV20-1 and TRBJ1-1, with 9 bases identical to TRBD1. From germline, CDR1 is DFQATT and CDR2 SNEGSKA (reference sequence). The length of the CDR3 is 15 residues. With 6 bases clipped from V and 6 bases from J, the junction kept 14 bases outside the gene matches. Written as DNA, the CDR3 is TGCAGTGCCCCGCGTCGGGACAGGGCGAGGCCTGAAGCTTTCTTT. This gives the protein CSAPRRDRARPEAFF.

This clonotype was seen a few times. The CDR3 protein is CASSPSPAGPGHTF. The DNA of the CDR3 is TGTGCCAGCAGCCCCTCACCGGCAGGGCCAGGCCACACCTTC. V gene TRBV5-5 combines with J gene TRBJ1-2; D may be TRBD1 (5 bases). Trimming removed 4 bases at V and 12 bases at J, with 22 bases between. The CDR3 extends over 14 amino acids. Looked up from germline, CDR1 is SGHKS and CDR2 is YYEKEE (reference sequence). Variable domain in full (rest from reference TRBV5-5 and TRBJ1-2): DAGVTQSPTHLIKTRGQQVTLRCSPISGHKSVSWYQQVLGQGPQFIFQYYEKEERGRGNFPDRFSARQFPNYSSELNVNALLLGDSALYLCASSPSPAGPGHTFGSGTRLTVV.

This clonotype was seen repeatedly, ten times or more. The chain employs TRBV29-1 and TRBJ2-7; TRBD2 is a possible D gene (6 bases). The CDR3 loop spans 13 amino acids. Per the germline V gene, CDR1 is SQVTM and CDR2 is ANQGSEA. V dropped 6 bases and J dropped 4 bases, with 16 bases sitting between them. The CDR3 here is CSVRGGRDYEQYF. The CDR3 DNA follows: TGCAGCGTAAGAGGAGGGCGCGATTACGAGCAGTACTTC.

In its sample, this clonotype was seen a few times. The CDR3 sequence: CASSQRTGMNTEAFF. CDR3 nucleotide sequence: TGTGCCAGCAGCCAACGGACAGGAATGAACACTGAAGCTTTCTTT. V is TRBV11-3 and J is TRBJ1-1; 7 positions match TRBD1. V was pared by 5 bases and J by 0 bases, with 6 bases of the junction left unmatched. This CDR3 has 15 amino acids. CDR1 and CDR2 from the germline V gene are SGHNT and YENEEA.

Only a few counts were recorded for this clonotype. Here the CDR3 reads CASRQTGDYGYTF. DNA of the CDR3: TGTGCCAGCAGACAGACAGGGGACTATGGCTACACCTTC. The chain couples TRBV6-5 to TRBJ1-2; the match to TRBD1 covers 8 bases. Unmatched junction bases numbered 3, after V lost 6 bases and J lost 3 bases. In germline, CDR1 is MNHEY, CDR2 SVGAGI. The CDR3 totals 13 residues.